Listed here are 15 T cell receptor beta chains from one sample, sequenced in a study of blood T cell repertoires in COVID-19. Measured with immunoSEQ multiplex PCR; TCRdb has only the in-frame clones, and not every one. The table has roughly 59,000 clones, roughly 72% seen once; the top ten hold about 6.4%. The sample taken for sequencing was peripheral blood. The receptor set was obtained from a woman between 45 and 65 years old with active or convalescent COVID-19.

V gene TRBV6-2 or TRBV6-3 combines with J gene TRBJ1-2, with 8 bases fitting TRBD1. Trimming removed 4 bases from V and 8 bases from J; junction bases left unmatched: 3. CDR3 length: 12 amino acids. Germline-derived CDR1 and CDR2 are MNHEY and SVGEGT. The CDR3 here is CASSFGQGGYTF. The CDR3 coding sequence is TGTGCCAGCAGTTTTGGACAGGGCGGCTACACCTTC.

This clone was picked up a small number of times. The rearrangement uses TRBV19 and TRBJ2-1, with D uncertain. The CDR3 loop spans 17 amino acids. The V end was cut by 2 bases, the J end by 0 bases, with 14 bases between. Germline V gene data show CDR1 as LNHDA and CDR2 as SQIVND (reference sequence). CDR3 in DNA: TGTGCCAGTAGTATAAGAGGAGTTATGAGCTCCTACAATGAGCAGTTCTTC. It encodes CASSIRGVMSSYNEQFF.

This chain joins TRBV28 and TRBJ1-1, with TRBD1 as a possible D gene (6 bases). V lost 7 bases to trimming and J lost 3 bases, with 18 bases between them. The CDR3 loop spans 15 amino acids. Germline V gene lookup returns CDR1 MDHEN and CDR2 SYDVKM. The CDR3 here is CASTSVDRSDTEAFF. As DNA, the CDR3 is TGTGCCAGCACCTCAGTAGACAGGTCTGACACTGAAGCTTTCTTT.

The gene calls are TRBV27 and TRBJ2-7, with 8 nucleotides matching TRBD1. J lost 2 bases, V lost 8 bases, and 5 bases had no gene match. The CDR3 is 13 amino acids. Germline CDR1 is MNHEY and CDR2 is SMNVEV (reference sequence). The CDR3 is CASGTGQAYEQYF. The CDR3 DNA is TGTGCCAGCGGGACGGGACAGGCCTACGAGCAGTACTTC.

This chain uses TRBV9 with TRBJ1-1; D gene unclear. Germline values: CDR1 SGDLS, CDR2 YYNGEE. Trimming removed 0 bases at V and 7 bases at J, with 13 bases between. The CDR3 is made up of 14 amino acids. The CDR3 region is CASSVVKNSVEAFF. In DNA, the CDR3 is TGTGCCAGCAGCGTAGTAAAGAATTCGGTTGAAGCTTTCTTT.

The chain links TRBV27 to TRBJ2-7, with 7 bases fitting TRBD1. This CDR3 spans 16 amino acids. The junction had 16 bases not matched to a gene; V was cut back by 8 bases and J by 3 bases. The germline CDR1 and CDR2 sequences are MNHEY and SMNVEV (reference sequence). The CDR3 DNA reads TGTGCCAGCCGCCTCATTAGGGACAGAATCATCTACGAGCAGTACTTC. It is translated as CASRLIRDRIIYEQYF.

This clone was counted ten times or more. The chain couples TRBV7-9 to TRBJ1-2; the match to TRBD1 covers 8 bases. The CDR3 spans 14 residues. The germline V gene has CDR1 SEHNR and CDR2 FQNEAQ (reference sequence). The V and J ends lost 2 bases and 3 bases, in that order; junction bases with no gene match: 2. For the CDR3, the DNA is TGTGCCAGCAGCTTAAACAGGGGGGACTATGGCTACACCTTC. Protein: CASSLNRGDYGYTF.

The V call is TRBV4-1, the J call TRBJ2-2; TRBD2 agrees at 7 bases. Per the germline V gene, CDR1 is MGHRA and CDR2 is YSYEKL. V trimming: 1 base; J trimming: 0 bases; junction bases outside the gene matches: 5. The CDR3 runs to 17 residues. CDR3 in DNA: TGCGCCAGCAGCCAAGGGCTAGCGGAGTCGAACACCGGGGAGCTGTTTTTT. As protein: CASSQGLAESNTGELFF.

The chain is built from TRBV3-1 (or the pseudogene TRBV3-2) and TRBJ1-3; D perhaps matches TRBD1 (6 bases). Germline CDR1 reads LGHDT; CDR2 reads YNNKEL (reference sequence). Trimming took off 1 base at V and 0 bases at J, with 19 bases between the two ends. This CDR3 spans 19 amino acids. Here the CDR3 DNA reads TGTGCCAGCAGCCAAGGACTTCCCGGACAGTTCTTCTCTGGAAACACCATATATTTT. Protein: CASSQGLPGQFFSGNTIYF.

CDR3 region: CASSLDAAGGPAFF. For the CDR3, the DNA is TGTGCCAGCAGCTTAGACGCGGCAGGGGGTCCGGCTTTCTTT. V gene TRBV11-2 combines with J gene TRBJ1-1; 7 bases map to TRBD1. Germline V lookup: CDR1 SGHAT, CDR2 FQNNGV. The CDR3 spans 14 residues. The junction had 9 bases not matched to a gene; V was cut back by 0 bases and J by 11 bases.

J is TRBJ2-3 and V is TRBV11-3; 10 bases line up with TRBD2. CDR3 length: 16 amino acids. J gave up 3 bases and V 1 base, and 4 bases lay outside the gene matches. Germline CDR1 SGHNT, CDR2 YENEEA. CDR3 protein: CASSLGSGRGTDTQYF. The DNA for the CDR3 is TGTGCCAGCAGCTTAGGAAGCGGGAGGGGTACAGATACGCAGTATTTT.

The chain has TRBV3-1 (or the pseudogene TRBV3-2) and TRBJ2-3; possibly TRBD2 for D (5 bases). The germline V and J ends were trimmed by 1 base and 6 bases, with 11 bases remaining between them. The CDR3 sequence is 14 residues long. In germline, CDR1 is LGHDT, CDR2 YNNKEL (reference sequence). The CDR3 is CASSQGPRRDTQYF. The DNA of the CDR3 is TGTGCCAGCAGCCAAGGTCCTAGGAGGGATACGCAGTATTTT.

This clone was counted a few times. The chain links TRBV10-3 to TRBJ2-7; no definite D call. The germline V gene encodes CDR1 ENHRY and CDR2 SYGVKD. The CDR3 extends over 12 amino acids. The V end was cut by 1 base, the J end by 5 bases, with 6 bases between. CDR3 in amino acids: CAISEYENEQYF. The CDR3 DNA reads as TGTGCCATCAGTGAGTATGAGAACGAGCAGTACTTC.

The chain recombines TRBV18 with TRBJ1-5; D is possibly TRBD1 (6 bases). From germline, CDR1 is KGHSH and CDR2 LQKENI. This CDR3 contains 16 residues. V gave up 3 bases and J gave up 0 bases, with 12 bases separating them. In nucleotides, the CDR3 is TGTGCCAGCTCACCTCCGGGACACCCTAGCAATCAGCCCCAGCATTTT. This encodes CASSPPGHPSNQPQHF.

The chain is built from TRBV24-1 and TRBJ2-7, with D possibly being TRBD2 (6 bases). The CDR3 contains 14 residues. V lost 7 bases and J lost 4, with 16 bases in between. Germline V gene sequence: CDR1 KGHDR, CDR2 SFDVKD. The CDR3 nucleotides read TGTGCCACCAGCCCCCTAGCGATAATGTACGAGCAGTACTTC. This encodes CATSPLAIMYEQYF.